The rows below give T cell receptor beta chains drawn from one sample of a study of T-cell memory formation after mild COVID-19. MiXCR was run by TCRdb on the 5' RACE reads, yielding one entry per CDR3 protein. This table holds fewer than 250,000 distinct CDR3 sequences, about 18% found once. The source material was PBMCs or a T cell subset sorted from them (not recorded which). These TCRs come from an adult woman who had mild COVID-19 (a few samples of this study predate the infection). Cell type and time point are not known. Both conserved end residues are part of each CDR3. Fields, in order: D gene, V gene, clone size, J gene, CDR3 DNA, CDR3 protein. A D gene is named only where the DNA matches it firmly. Clone size, where shown, is once, few, many, or a class for clones that have expanded.

-	TRBV5-1	few	TRBJ2-4	TGCGCCAGCAGGAACGGGACCTACCTTGCAATAGCCAAAAACATTCAGTACTTC	CASRNGTYLAIAKNIQYF
-	TRBV12-3/TRBV12-4	many	TRBJ2-5	TGTGCCAGCAGTTTACGGCGGAGACAAGAGACCCAGTACTTC	CASSLRRRQETQYF
TRBD2	TRBV15	-	TRBJ2-3	TGTGCCACCAGCAGAGTCCAGGGCGGGAGGAAAATAGATACGCAGTATTTT	CATSRVQGGRKIDTQYF
TRBD2	TRBV25-1	few	TRBJ2-1	TGTGCCAGCAGTGATACCCGGACTAGCTTCCACAATGAGCAGTTCTTC	CASSDTRTSFHNEQFF
-	TRBV18	-	TRBJ1-6	TGTGCCAGCTCACCACGCGCATCAGGGGATGGATCACCCCTCCACTTT	CASSPRASGDGSPLHF
TRBD2	TRBV14	many	TRBJ2-1	TGTGCCAGCAGCCAAGAACGGATTGAGCGGGGGAGGAATGAGCAGTTCTTC	CASSQERIERGRNEQFF
-	TRBV20-1	few	TRBJ2-5	TGCAGTGCTAGGAGAGAGACCCAGTACTTC	CSARRETQYF
-	TRBV14	-	TRBJ2-1	TGTGCCAGCAGCCAAGGGGGACTTGAGCAGTTCTTC	CASSQGGLEQFF
-	TRBV5-6	few	TRBJ1-2	TGTGCCAGCAGCTTGGCCTCGACAGCAAGGGATGGCTACACCTTC	CASSLASTARDGYTF
-	TRBV27	few	TRBJ2-3	TGTGCCAGCAGGCCGCCACTGGGCGCCCGCACAGATACGCAGTATTTT	CASRPPLGARTDTQYF
TRBD2	TRBV9	few	TRBJ2-2	TGTGCCAGCAGCGCCCGTGGGACTAGCGGTTTAATGACCGGGGAGCTGTTTTTT	CASSARGTSGLMTGELFF
-	TRBV29-1	few	TRBJ1-1	TGCAGCGTTGAAGGGGCTTTCTTT	CSVEGAFF
-	TRBV6-5	-	TRBJ2-7	TGTGCCAGCAGGCCCGCCGGCGGAGCCACCTACGAGCAGTACTTC	CASRPAGGATYEQYF
TRBD2	TRBV4-3	-	TRBJ2-7	TGCGCCAGCAGCCAAGATCGATACTCCGGGACTACCTACGAGCAGTACTTC	CASSQDRYSGTTYEQYF
-	TRBV20-1	many	TRBJ2-7	TGCAGTGGGTCTGACGGCTACGAGCAGTACTTC	CSGSDGYEQYF
-	TRBV19	many	TRBJ2-3	TGTGCCAGTAGTATCACCGTCAACACAGATACGCAGTATTTT	CASSITVNTDTQYF
-	TRBV3-1	few	TRBJ1-1	TGTGCCAGCAGCAAAGGAGGGGCGACTGAAGCTTTCTTT	CASSKGGATEAFF
TRBD1	TRBV4-1	-	TRBJ1-5	TGCGCCAGCAGCCAAGGACCCCGGGACAGGAGCAATCAGCCCCAGCATTTT	CASSQGPRDRSNQPQHF
TRBD1	TRBV5-6	few	TRBJ1-1	TGTGCCAGCTCAGTCGACAGGGGGCTCCCACCGGCTTTCTTT	CASSVDRGLPPAFF
TRBD1	TRBV20-1	few	TRBJ1-1	TGCAGTGCTAGAATCCCGGGACAGGTGAACACTGAAGCTTTCTTT	CSARIPGQVNTEAFF
TRBD1	TRBV9	-	TRBJ1-2	TGTGCCAGCAGCTTAATGGACAGGAGGGTACGCGGCTACACCTTC	CASSLMDRRVRGYTF
-	TRBV6-2/TRBV6-3	few	TRBJ1-1	TGTGCCAGCAGTTACGCTCAAGTCACTGAAGCTTTCTTT	CASSYAQVTEAFF
TRBD1	TRBV11-2	-	TRBJ1-2	TGTGCCAGCAGGCCACCGGGACAGGGATTCTATGGCTACACCTTC	CASRPPGQGFYGYTF
TRBD2	TRBV18	few	TRBJ2-4	TGTGCCAGCTCGGCTCTAGCGGGGGAAGGTTTCGCAAACATTCAGTACTTC	CASSALAGEGFANIQYF
TRBD1	TRBV20-1	many	TRBJ2-1	TGCAGTGCTAGAGGGTGGCAGGGGGCACGGGAGCAGTTCTTC	CSARGWQGAREQFF
-	TRBV12-3/TRBV12-4	-	TRBJ2-2	TGTGCCAGCAGTTTAACCCGGGGTACCGGGGAGCTGTTTTTT	CASSLTRGTGELFF
-	TRBV6-2/TRBV6-3	few	TRBJ1-2	TGTGCCAGCAGTTACCCGGGAGTGGGGGGCTACACCTTC	CASSYPGVGGYTF
TRBD2	TRBV12-3/TRBV12-4	-	TRBJ2-1	TGTGCCAGCACCCTGACTAGCGGGGAGTACAATGAGCAGTTCTTC	CASTLTSGEYNEQFF
-	TRBV20-1	-	TRBJ2-1	TGCAGTGCTAGAGACGGGCAGGGCCGGAGGGACAATGAGCAGTTCTTC	CSARDGQGRRDNEQFF
-	TRBV12-3/TRBV12-4	few	TRBJ1-1	TGTGCCAGCACCCCGGACGGACGTGTAGCTTTCTTT	CASTPDGRVAFF
-	TRBV7-2	-	TRBJ2-3	TGTGCCAGCAGCTTAGAGAGGGTAGGGGCGGATACGCAGTATTTT	CASSLERVGADTQYF
-	TRBV6-1	-	TRBJ2-7	TGTGCCAGCAGTGAAGCCTCGGGCCTCATGGGCGAGCAGTACTTC	CASSEASGLMGEQYF
TRBD2	TRBV6-2/TRBV6-3	few	TRBJ2-7	TGTGCCAGCAGTGACGGACTAGCGGGGGCCTCCTACGAGCAGTACTTC	CASSDGLAGASYEQYF
TRBD1	TRBV5-1	few	TRBJ2-3	TGCGCCAGCAGCTGGACAGGGGGGCGCCCAGATACGCAGTATTTT	CASSWTGGRPDTQYF
TRBD2	TRBV4-2	few	TRBJ2-7	TGTGCCAGCAGCCCGGGGACTAGCGGGAGAGGGGTGTACGAGCAGTACTTC	CASSPGTSGRGVYEQYF
-	TRBV5-1	-	TRBJ2-7	TGCGCCAGCAGCTTGGGAACGGATAGCTACGAGCAGTACTTC	CASSLGTDSYEQYF
-	TRBV3-1	few	TRBJ1-5	TGTGCCAGCAGCCCTGATGGAAATCAGCCCCAGCATTTT	CASSPDGNQPQHF
-	TRBV12-3/TRBV12-4	many	TRBJ2-7	TGTGCCAGCAGTTTGGAGGCTTCCTACGAGCAGTACTTC	CASSLEASYEQYF
-	TRBV4-2	-	TRBJ2-2	TGTGCCAGCAGCCAAGAGGGCTTGGGGGGCACCGGGGAGCTGTTTTTT	CASSQEGLGGTGELFF
-	TRBV5-4	few	TRBJ2-5	TGTGCCAGCAGCTTGATTCTTCAGGGGAGATGGGAGACCCAGTACTTC	CASSLILQGRWETQYF
-	TRBV7-3	few	TRBJ2-3	TGTGCCAGCAGCTTAGTAGCGCCCACAGATACGCAGTATTTT	CASSLVAPTDTQYF
TRBD2	TRBV2	few	TRBJ2-7	TGTGCCAGCAGGCTAGCGGGAGTGGGTATTTACGAGCAGTACTTC	CASRLAGVGIYEQYF
-	TRBV20-1	few	TRBJ1-2	TGCAGTGCTAGAGCAGAAGGGTTTCGAGGCTACACCTTC	CSARAEGFRGYTF
TRBD2	TRBV3-1	-	TRBJ2-2	TGTGCCAGCACCGACCGCGGGAGAGCAAACACCGGGGAGCTGTTTTTT	CASTDRGRANTGELFF
TRBD1	TRBV10-3	few	TRBJ2-7	TGTGCCAGCTTACAGGGGGCCAGCTACGAGCAGTACTTC	CASLQGASYEQYF
-	TRBV7-2	-	TRBJ1-2	TGTGCCAGCAGCTTCGGAGGGGCAGGGAGCCTAAATGGCTACACCTTC	CASSFGGAGSLNGYTF
-	TRBV7-2	few	TRBJ1-2	TGTGCCAGCAGCTTACGGCCTATGGACAAAGCTAACTATGGCTACACCTTC	CASSLRPMDKANYGYTF
-	TRBV25-1	few	TRBJ1-4	TGTGCCAGCAGTGAAAGGCTGTCAACTAATGAAAAACTGTTTTTT	CASSERLSTNEKLFF
-	TRBV12-3/TRBV12-4	-	TRBJ2-3	TGTGCCAGCAGTCCCGGGCTACTCATGGCTACGCAGTATTTT	CASSPGLLMATQYF
TRBD2	TRBV7-3	-	TRBJ2-7	TGTGCCAGCAGCCAGACTAGCGGGGCAGGAGTGAGGGAGCAGTACTTC	CASSQTSGAGVREQYF
-	TRBV5-5	many	TRBJ2-5	TGTGCCAGCAGCCCCACCGGGACTAGGACAGGAGAGACCCAGTACTTC	CASSPTGTRTGETQYF
TRBD2	TRBV4-1	-	TRBJ2-1	TGCGCCAGCAGCCACGGACTAGCGGGGGACCTCTACAATGAGCAGTTCTTC	CASSHGLAGDLYNEQFF
-	TRBV11-2	-	TRBJ1-5	TGTGCCAGCAGCGCTTCCCCCGGGGGGCCCCAGCATTTT	CASSASPGGPQHF
-	TRBV5-1	few	TRBJ1-6	TGTGCCAGCAGCTTAGGAGGGGGTAATTCACCCCTCCACTTT	CASSLGGGNSPLHF
-	TRBV7-8	-	TRBJ2-3	TGTGCCAGCAGCTTGGTTCGAGCGGCCCCTTCACGTACCTACACAGATACGCAGTATTTT	CASSLVRAAPSRTYTDTQYF
-	TRBV12-3/TRBV12-4	-	TRBJ1-6	TGTGCCAGCAGTTTACTTGGCTCCTATAATTCACCCCTCCACTTT	CASSLLGSYNSPLHF
TRBD1	TRBV5-1	-	TRBJ2-7	TGCGCCAGCAGCTGGGGGGACAGGGGTTCGGACTACGAGCAGTACTTC	CASSWGDRGSDYEQYF
-	TRBV7-9	many	TRBJ2-2	TGTGCCAGCAGACCTAGGCGGCCGTCGGAGCTGTTTTTT	CASRPRRPSELFF
-	TRBV2	-	TRBJ2-1	TGTGCCAGCAGTCCCCTCAGGCCCTCCTACAATGAGCAGTTCTTC	CASSPLRPSYNEQFF
-	TRBV4-2	-	TRBJ2-1	TGTGCCAGCAGCCCCCTAAAGGAGGGTGAGCAGTTCTTC	CASSPLKEGEQFF